A single TCR beta chain is shown here with its context. The antigen remains undetermined. These data come from a study of T-cell memory formation after mild COVID-19. Study results and caveats: Shrinking CD4+ clones resided mostly in CM and EM, and CD8+ ones in EMRA.

Germline assignment: CDR1 LGHNA and CDR2 YSLEER. V lost 4 bases and J lost 2; bases outside the gene matches: 8. The CDR3 contains 17 residues. TCRdb re-analysed the 5' RACE reads in MiXCR, keeping a single row per CDR3 protein. Among 200,000 to 250,000 distinct CDR3 sequences listed, 9.4% were seen once. This clonotype was obtained from a man aged 18 to 30 who had mild COVID-19 (a few samples of this study predate the infection). Cell type and time point are not known. The V and J genes are TRBV4-3 and TRBJ2-2; 9 positions match TRBD1. Sequenced: PBMCs or a T cell subset sorted from them (not recorded which). CDR3 amino acids: CASSRQQGAGNTGELFF. The DNA of the CDR3 is TGCGCCAGCAGCCGGCAACAGGGGGCGGGTAACACCGGGGAGCTGTTTTTT.